These 2 T cell receptor beta chains came from one sample sequenced in a study of T cells in Graves' hyperthyroidism and ophthalmopathy. RNA transcripts gave rise to amplified TCR beta CDR3 regions. The HTBI primer set was used in a first-round RT-PCR of the TCR CDR3. MiXCR was run by TCRdb on the multiplex PCR reads, yielding one entry per CDR3 protein. The sample includes 500,000 or so distinct CDR3 sequences, around 15% of them seen just once. The source material was blood. These receptor sequences come from a woman between 25 and 40 years old with Graves' ophthalmopathy.

This clonotype came up many times. V usage is TRBV28 and J usage is TRBJ2-3; no firm D call. This CDR3 is 14 amino acids long. The V gene lost 6 bases and the J gene lost 2 bases, with 12 bases spanning the gap. From germline, CDR1 is MDHEN and CDR2 SYDVKM. CDR3 sequence reads: CASSVEWATDTQYF. CDR3 bases: TGTGCCAGCAGCGTAGAATGGGCCACAGATACGCAGTATTTT.

This clonotype was observed at least ten times. This sequence joins TRBV2 and TRBJ2-7, with 12 bases fitting TRBD1. The J segment lost 6 bases and the V segment lost 4 bases, leaving 10 bases of the junction unmatched. The germline gives CDR1 SNHLY, CDR2 FYNNEI. The CDR3 sequence is 16 residues long. CDR3 amino acids: CASSVGPGQGAIEQYF. The CDR3 DNA reads TGTGCCAGCAGTGTCGGACCGGGACAGGGGGCGATCGAGCAGTACTTC.